This TCR beta chain was observed in a study of blood T cell repertoires in COVID-19. Between the trimmed V and J ends, which lost 3 bases and 4 bases, there was a span of 16 bases. The CDR3 contains 16 residues. Per germline, CDR1 SGHNT and CDR2 YYREEE (reference sequence). Method: immunoSEQ multiplex PCR; TCRdb's copy keeps in-frame clones and lacks some. Counted here are 260,000 or so clones, roughly 88% occurring once; the ten biggest clones make up almost 9.5%. This rearrangement joins TRBV5-4 to TRBJ2-2; D may be TRBD1 (5 bases). The sequenced sample was peripheral blood. This TCR derives from a man younger than 35 with active or convalescent COVID-19. CDR3 sequence: CASSSRQGLGTGELFF. CDR3 bases: TGTGCCAGCAGCTCCCGTCAGGGATTAGGCACCGGGGAGCTGTTTTTT.